This T cell receptor beta chain was retrieved from a study of T cells expressing NK-cell markers (dated by TCRdb to about 2020). Background for the entire study: TCR beta-chain repertoires were profiled in sorted CD3+CD56+NKG2C+, CD3+CD56+NKG2C- and CD3+CD56-NKG2C+ T-cell subsets from fewer than 10 donors. Among the eight sequenced donors, seven were HCMV-seropositive and one was HCMV-seronegative. All eight donors whose samples were sequenced were randomly selected healthy volunteers, three of them men and five women. Sequencing of the libraries produced 2 x 150 bp reads on Illumina HiSeq 2000/2500, MiSeq or NextSeq. What the work shows at the level of the full study, not this receptor alone: It remained unclear whether the expanded NKG2C-expressing T cell clones were specific for HCMV antigens. Those dominant clonotypes were again the most abundant among CD3+CD56-NKG2C+ cells in a handful of donors, at about 28.3-65%. In six donors, the dominant CD3+CD56+NKG2C+ clonotypes ranked among the top 10 CD8+ clonotypes, making up roughly 1.0-7.0% of CD8+ T cells.

TCRdb records Illumina HiSeq 2000 as the sequencer. TCR beta cDNA libraries were made by 5'RACE template switching that added a universal primer site and unique molecular identifiers. cDNA synthesis was primed from the TCR beta constant segment and was followed by two successive PCR amplification steps. Turning to the authors' computational methods: MIGEC handled demultiplexing of the reads and grouping by UMI, while MiTCR was used to assemble and quantify clonotypes. To exclude erroneous sequences, only TCR cDNA sequences supported by at least two reads were retained. The tcR package was used for downstream repertoire analysis, with clonotypes matched between fractions based on CDR3 nucleotide sequence plus V segment. VDJmatch was used to annotate antigen specificity against VDJdb, with one amino acid substitution in CDR3 permitted. TCRdb reprocessed the reads, so every CDR3 protein sequence counts as one entry and DNA is not shown. TCRdb, not the original authors, processed these V and J calls. The record for this sample contains some 600,000 distinct CDR3 sequences. The top ten clonotypes cover approximately 4% of the sample.

With regard to this clonotype: Its recognized antigen is unknown.

A commercial ELISA kit detecting HCMV-specific IgG in serum was used to determine HCMV serostatus. Peripheral blood mononuclear cells were isolated from blood by Ficoll density gradient centrifugation. There are 13 amino acids in the CDR3, from cysteine to phenylalanine inclusive. A DNA sequence was not provided. What was sequenced was blood T cells: a sorted CD56 or NKG2C T cell subset, CD4+ or CD8+ T cells, or bulk PBMC T cells (not recorded which). The V and J segments used are TRBV12-3 or TRBV12-4 and TRBJ2-7; lacking DNA, the TRBD2 call made by TCRdb goes unchecked. The TCR was taken from a man aged 18-30 years in good health. Donor details come from another sample of the same person, matched by shared clones. For the CDR3, the sequence is CASSGLSRYEQYF.